This is a list of T cell receptor beta chains from one sample in a study of blood T cell repertoires in COVID-19. Data came from immunoSEQ multiplex PCR; TCRdb stores just in-frame clones and leaves some out. This sample has 150,000 to 200,000 clones, with 85% to 95% found just once. The sequencing input was peripheral blood. The receptors derive from a man aged 50-59 years with acute or convalescent COVID-19. Both conserved end residues are part of each CDR3. A D gene is named only where the DNA matches it firmly. Only part of the rows carry a size: once, few, many, or a class if the clone is expanded.

length: 14; J: TRBJ1-4; size: NA; V: TRBV5-1; D: NA; DNA: TGCGCCAGCAGCTCCGGGACAACTAATGAAAAACTGTTTTTT; CDR3: CASSSGTTNEKLFF
length: 15; J: TRBJ1-2; size: NA; V: TRBV5-1; D: NA; DNA: TGCGCCAGCAGCCCTAGCGGACACCCTAACTATGGCTACACCTTC; CDR3: CASSPSGHPNYGYTF
length: 15; J: TRBJ1-2; size: NA; V: TRBV4-3; D: TRBD1; DNA: TGCGCCAGCAGCCAAGTTAACAGGGGTACGCGGGGCTACACCTTC; CDR3: CASSQVNRGTRGYTF
length: 15; J: TRBJ1-5; size: NA; V: TRBV19; D: TRBD1; DNA: TGTGCCACTGGCTCTACAGGGGGCGGGGGGCAGCCCCAGCATTTT; CDR3: CATGSTGGGGQPQHF
length: 14; J: TRBJ2-1; size: NA; V: TRBV11-2; D: TRBD2; DNA: TGTGCCAGCCATTTGGCGGGAGTGTGGAATGAGCAGTTCTTC; CDR3: CASHLAGVWNEQFF
length: 16; J: TRBJ1-1; size: NA; V: TRBV5-1; D: NA; DNA: TGCGCCAGCAGCTTGGGTTCTGGGGCTAGGGACACTGAAGCTTTCTTT; CDR3: CASSLGSGARDTEAFF
length: 14; J: TRBJ2-3; size: NA; V: TRBV25-1; D: NA; DNA: TGTGCCAGCAGTGAACAACGGCAGGCAGATACGCAGTATTTT; CDR3: CASSEQRQADTQYF
length: 16; J: TRBJ2-2; size: NA; V: TRBV15; D: TRBD2; DNA: TGTGCCACCAGCAGAGGTGACGGGGGGGCACCCGGGGAGCTGTTTTTT; CDR3: CATSRGDGGAPGELFF
length: 14; J: TRBJ2-1; size: NA; V: TRBV29-1; D: TRBD2; DNA: TGCAGCGCCGTCAGAGCGGGGGTCTACAATGAGCAGTTCTTC; CDR3: CSAVRAGVYNEQFF
length: 15; J: TRBJ1-6; size: NA; V: TRBV6-6; D: NA; DNA: TGTGCCAGCGTCAGCGAGGTCGCCTATAATTCACCCCTCCACTTT; CDR3: CASVSEVAYNSPLHF
length: 13; J: TRBJ2-5; size: NA; V: TRBV19; D: NA; DNA: TGTGCCAGTAGTAGACAGCATCAAGAGACCCAGTACTTC; CDR3: CASSRQHQETQYF
length: 13; J: TRBJ2-7; size: NA; V: TRBV24-1; D: NA; DNA: TGTGCCACCAGCCGCGGAGGCGGGTACGAGCAGTACTTC; CDR3: CATSRGGGYEQYF
length: 16; J: TRBJ2-3; size: NA; V: TRBV4-2; D: TRBD2; DNA: TGTGCCAGCAGCCAGAAGCGACTAGCGGGAACAGATACGCAGTATTTT; CDR3: CASSQKRLAGTDTQYF
length: 13; J: TRBJ1-1; size: NA; V: TRBV28; D: TRBD1; DNA: TGTGCCAGCAGCCCGACAGGGGTTACTGAAGCTTTCTTT; CDR3: CASSPTGVTEAFF
length: 19; J: TRBJ2-1; size: once; V: TRBV4-1; D: TRBD2; DNA: TGCGCCAGCAGCCACCTTCAAAAACTCATAGCGGGGAACAACAATGAGCAGTTCTTC; CDR3: CASSHLQKLIAGNNNEQFF
length: 15; J: TRBJ2-7; size: few; V: TRBV10-1; D: TRBD2; DNA: TGCGCCAGCAGTGAGGGGACTAGCGGCTCCTACGAGCAGTACTTC; CDR3: CASSEGTSGSYEQYF
length: 16; J: TRBJ2-7; size: NA; V: TRBV24-1; D: TRBD1; DNA: TGTGCCCCCAGGGCAGTAGACGGACAGGGGGCCTCCGAGCAGTACTTC; CDR3: CAPRAVDGQGASEQYF
length: 14; J: TRBJ1-5; size: once; V: TRBV7-2; D: NA; DNA: TGTGCCAGCAGCTTAGCACTGGAGCCAGCGGCCCAGCATTTT; CDR3: CASSLALEPAAQHF
length: 16; J: TRBJ2-1; size: NA; V: TRBV5-4; D: TRBD2; DNA: TGTGCCAGCAGCTTGGGACTAGCGGGACCACACAATGAGCAGTTCTTC; CDR3: CASSLGLAGPHNEQFF